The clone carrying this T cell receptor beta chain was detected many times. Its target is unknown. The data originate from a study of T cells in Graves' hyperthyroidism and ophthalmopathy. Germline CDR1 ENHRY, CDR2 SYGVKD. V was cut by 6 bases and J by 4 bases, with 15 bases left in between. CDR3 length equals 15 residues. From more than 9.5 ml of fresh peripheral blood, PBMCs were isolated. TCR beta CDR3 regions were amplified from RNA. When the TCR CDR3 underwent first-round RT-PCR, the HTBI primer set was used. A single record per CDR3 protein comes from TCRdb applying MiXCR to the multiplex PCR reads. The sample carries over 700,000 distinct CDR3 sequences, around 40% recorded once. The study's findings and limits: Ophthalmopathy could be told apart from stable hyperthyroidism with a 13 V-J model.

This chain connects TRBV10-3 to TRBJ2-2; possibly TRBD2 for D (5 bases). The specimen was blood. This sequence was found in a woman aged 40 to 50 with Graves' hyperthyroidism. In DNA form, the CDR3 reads TGTGCCATCAGCGAGGGAAGCGCGATCACCGGGGAGCTGTTTTTT. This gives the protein CAISEGSAITGELFF.